This T cell receptor (beta chain) was captured in a study of preoperative IRX-2 immunotherapy in early breast cancer. Sequencing was performed with immunoSEQ multiplex PCR; in TCRdb, only in-frame clones are kept and a portion is missing. The sample has 35,000 to 50,000 clones, over 85% seen once. Specified treatment: preoperative locoregional IRX-2 cytokine immunotherapy. This phase Ib study tested locoregional IRX-2 cytokine immunotherapy given before surgery. Looked up from germline, CDR1 is MNHEY and CDR2 is SVGAGI. The CDR3 is 15 amino acids. V was cut by 0 bases and J by 2 bases, with 10 bases left in between.

This TCR was recovered from a human donor with breast cancer. This chain joins TRBV6-5 and TRBJ1-1; D gene ambiguous. The sequencing used tumor tissue, collected after IRX-2 immunotherapy. As DNA, the CDR3 is TGTGCCAGCAGTTACTCGAGCAGGACTAACACTGAAGCTTTCTTT. Translating it yields CASSYSSRTNTEAFF.